These 20 T cell receptor beta chains were sequenced from one sample in a study of blood T cell repertoires in COVID-19. Profiling relied on immunoSEQ multiplex PCR, and the TCRdb table lists in-frame clones only, not all of them. Among more than 130,000 clones, about 90% were seen once, and the ten largest hold roughly 10%. Input material: peripheral blood. Source of these receptors: a man aged 50 to 59 with active or convalescent COVID-19.

The chain joins TRBV18 to TRBJ1-2; possibly TRBD1 for D (6 bases). CDR3 length equals 15 residues. V lost 3 bases, J lost 0 bases, and 11 bases lay in between. The germline gives CDR1 KGHSH, CDR2 LQKENI. As DNA, the CDR3 is TGTGCCAGCTCACCCCGGACAGAAACTAACTATGGCTACACCTTC. Its translation is CASSPRTETNYGYTF.

V usage is TRBV2 and J usage is TRBJ1-6; D not certain. Germline CDR1 and CDR2: SNHLY and FYNNEI. This CDR3 has 17 amino acids. V dropped 1 base and J dropped 5 bases, with 15 bases sitting between them. The CDR3 coding sequence is TGTGCCAGCAGTGAAGTCTGGCAGGAGGTTAATAATTCACCCCTCCACTTT. Translated, it gives CASSEVWQEVNNSPLHF.

Remarks on this clone: A junction boundary mismatches the germline segment, possibly from a read error. This sequence joins TRBV11-2 and TRBJ1-1; 12 bases are shared with TRBD1. This CDR3 has 12 residues. Germline V gene data show CDR1 as SGHAT and CDR2 as FQNNGV. CDR3 region: CASSLEGQGALF. The CDR3 nucleotides read TGTGCCAGCAGCTTAGAGGGACAGGGGGCCCTATTT.

The rearrangement joins TRBV24-1 to TRBJ1-5; D is unresolved. The germline CDR1 and CDR2 sequences are KGHDR and SFDVKD. The ends were cut back, 5 bases at V and 1 base at J, with 8 bases in the middle. The CDR3 runs to 14 residues. Written as DNA, the CDR3 is TGTGCCACCAGTGTGTGGCAGAGCAATCAGCCCCAGCATTTT. This sequence encodes CATSVWQSNQPQHF.

The CDR3 spells CASSLTRPRSSYNEQFF. The CDR3 DNA follows: TGTGCCAGCAGCCTTACCCGGCCACGGAGCTCCTACAATGAGCAGTTCTTC. This sequence joins TRBV13 and TRBJ2-1; D remains ambiguous. This CDR3 comprises 17 residues. Per germline, CDR1 PRHDT and CDR2 FYEKMQ (reference sequence). The germline V and J ends were trimmed by 5 bases and 0 bases, with 17 bases remaining between them.

The CDR3 DNA follows: TGTGCCAGCAGCCAAGTGGGGTCGGGAACGGGGTTTGAGCAGTTCTTC. This translates into CASSQVGSGTGFEQFF. This chain uses TRBV4-2 with TRBJ2-1; perhaps TRBD2 as D (5 bases). The germline V gene has CDR1 LGHNA and CDR2 YNFKEQ. This CDR3 comprises 16 residues. V shed 1 base and J shed 9 bases, with 19 bases lying between them.

The V call is TRBV27, the J call TRBJ1-4; 7 bases fit TRBD1. With V trimmed by 4 bases and J by 3 bases, 5 bases remained unmatched. Germline lookup yields CDR1 MNHEY and CDR2 SMNVEV (reference sequence). CDR3 length: 15 residues. The CDR3 DNA is TGTGCCAGCAGTTCGCCGGGACAGCCTAATGAAAAACTGTTTTTT. The encoded protein is CASSSPGQPNEKLFF.

Here the CDR3 DNA reads TGTGCCAGCAGCTTGGAGGGGGGGACAGGCTACTCCTACGAGCAGTACTTC. Encoded protein: CASSLEGGTGYSYEQYF. The chain employs TRBV5-8 and TRBJ2-7; TRBD1 is a possible D gene (8 bases). Trimming pared 0 bases from V and 0 bases from J, leaving 16 bases between. Per germline, CDR1 SGHTS and CDR2 YDEGEE. This CDR3 comprises 17 residues.

The chain uses TRBV3-1 (or the pseudogene TRBV3-2) and TRBJ1-6; 9 bases fit TRBD1. Germline V gene lookup returns CDR1 LGHDT and CDR2 YNNKEL (reference sequence). The CDR3 runs 14 residues. The J segment lost 8 bases and the V segment lost 4 bases, leaving 3 bases of the junction unmatched. The CDR3 is CASSRGQGYSPLHF. The DNA of the CDR3 is TGTGCCAGCAGCCGTGGACAGGGGTATTCACCCCTCCACTTT.

V usage is TRBV19 and J usage is TRBJ2-7, with 8 bases identical to TRBD1. This CDR3 region has 13 residues. The V segment lost 6 bases and the J segment 3 bases; nucleotides outside the gene matches: 4. CDR1 and CDR2 (germline): LNHDA, SQIVND (reference sequence). The CDR3, as DNA: TGTGCCAGTAGCAACGACAGGGGCTACGAGCAGTACTTC. This translates into CASSNDRGYEQYF. The entire variable domain, with the rest obtained from reference TRBV19 and TRBJ2-7, is as follows: DGGITQSPKYLFRKEGQNVTLSCEQNLNHDAMYWYRQDPGQGLRLIYYSQIVNDFQKGDIAEGYSVSREKKESFPLTVTSAQKNPTAFYLCASSNDRGYEQYFGPGTRLTVT.

The sample holds one count of this clone. The chain is built from TRBV19 and TRBJ2-3; 8 bases map to TRBD2. Germline-derived CDR1 and CDR2 are LNHDA and SQIVND (reference sequence). V gave up 7 bases and J gave up 2 bases; unmatched junction bases: 5. The CDR3 consists of 14 residues. CDR3 DNA: TGTGCCAGTACCCCGACTAGCGCCACAGATACGCAGTATTTT. This codes for CASTPTSATDTQYF.

This chain uses TRBV6-5 with TRBJ2-6; 9 nucleotides agree with TRBD1. Losses at the gene ends were 6 bases for V and 2 bases for J; bases not matched to a gene: 2. The CDR3 is 15 amino acids. The germline CDR1 and CDR2 sequences are MNHEY and SVGAGI. The CDR3 nucleotides read TGTGCCAGCAGCCGGGACAGGGCTGGGGCCAACGTCCTGACTTTC. Its protein is CASSRDRAGANVLTF.

The chain recombines TRBV27 with TRBJ1-4; possible D gene TRBD1, 6 bases. The germline CDR1 and CDR2 sequences are MNHEY and SMNVEV (reference sequence). The V end was cut by 5 bases, the J end by 5 bases, with 12 bases between. The CDR3 consists of 14 residues. The CDR3, as DNA: TGTGCCAGCAGTCGGACAGCTGCCAATGAAAAACTGTTTTTT. Translated, it gives CASSRTAANEKLFF.

The gene calls are TRBV19 and TRBJ1-4; no clear D gene. From germline, CDR1 is LNHDA and CDR2 SQIVND (reference sequence). CDR3 length: 14 amino acids. Between the trimmed V and J ends, which lost 5 bases and 0 bases, there was a span of 7 bases. DNA of the CDR3: TGTGCCAGTAGTGGGAGTGCAACTAATGAAAAACTGTTTTTT. Translating it yields CASSGSATNEKLFF.

This rearrangement joins TRBV19 to TRBJ1-2; possible D gene TRBD1, 5 bases. The CDR3 sequence is 14 residues long. Germline values: CDR1 LNHDA, CDR2 SQIVND (reference sequence). V was cut by 5 bases and J by 7 bases, with 17 bases left in between. The CDR3 region is CASSPRQGGSGYTF. The DNA of the CDR3 is TGTGCCAGTAGTCCCCGGCAGGGAGGGAGTGGCTACACCTTC.

The rearrangement joins TRBV29-1 to TRBJ2-1, with TRBD1 matching over 8 bases. This CDR3 comprises 12 residues. V lost 8 bases, J lost 7 bases, and 7 bases stayed unmatched. Germline V CDR1 and CDR2: SQVTM, ANQGSEA. CDR3 nucleotide sequence: TGCAGCATAGGACAGGGTGGTAATGAGCAGTTCTTC. Translation: CSIGQGGNEQFF.

This clone was seen only a few times. This chain connects TRBV7-9 to TRBJ2-3; D is possibly TRBD1 (5 bases). This CDR3 spans 15 amino acids. Germline V gives CDR1 SEHNR, CDR2 FQNEAQ (reference sequence). Trimming took 4 bases from V and 3 from J, leaving 14 bases between them. The CDR3 DNA sequence: TGTGCCAGCAGCTCAGGATATGGGGCTACAGATACGCAGTATTTT. It encodes CASSSGYGATDTQYF.

The chain links TRBV6-6 to TRBJ1-2; D is unclear. Germline CDR1 reads MNHNY; CDR2 reads SVGAGI (reference sequence). This CDR3 has 14 residues. Trimming removed 6 bases from V and 0 bases from J, with 11 bases in between. This CDR3 is CASSPSLANYGYTF. In nucleotides, the CDR3 is TGTGCCAGCAGCCCCTCCTTAGCTAACTATGGCTACACCTTC.

The J gene is TRBJ2-6, the V gene TRBV6-5; perhaps TRBD2 as D (5 bases). The V gene's germline CDR1 is MNHEY and CDR2 SVGAGI. Trimming shortened V by 7 bases and J by 4 bases, and 11 bases separated the two germline ends. The CDR3 is 14 amino acids. Written as DNA, the CDR3 is TGTGCCAGCACCCCACGGGGAGGGGCCAACGTCCTGACTTTC. Translation: CASTPRGGANVLTF.

The gene calls are TRBV10-3 and TRBJ1-6, with TRBD1 matching 7 bases. CDR1 ENHRY and CDR2 SYGVKD come from the germline V gene. Unmatched junction bases numbered 7, after V lost 11 bases and J lost 6 bases. The CDR3 is made up of 13 amino acids. CDR3 sequence reads: CAVGQDPNSPLHF. The CDR3 nucleotides are TGTGCCGTCGGACAGGACCCTAATTCACCCCTCCACTTT.